Below, 22 T cell receptor beta chains from the same sample are listed, as sequenced in a study of PD-L1 blockade in urothelial cancer. The repertoire was sequenced with immunoSEQ multiplex PCR; TCRdb's copy has only in-frame clones and lacks some. The data contain about 30,000 clones, approximately 79% of them singletons. Sequencing used PBMCs, obtained around atezolizumab (anti-PD-L1) treatment. The receptors were gathered from a man aged 45-65 years with urothelial cancer.

This clone was recorded once. The CDR3 is CASSAGGWVTETQYF. The CDR3 DNA reads as TGTGCCAGCAGCGCAGGGGGGTGGGTAACGGAGACCCAGTACTTC. The chain employs TRBV6-1 and TRBJ2-5, with D maybe TRBD1 (7 bases). Germline CDR1 and CDR2: MNHNS and SASEGT. The CDR3 is made up of 15 amino acids. V lost 6 bases, J lost 5 bases, and 19 bases lay in between.

The V and J genes are TRBV11-3 and TRBJ1-1; TRBD1 agrees at 7 bases. The CDR3 contains 16 residues. Germline values: CDR1 SGHNT, CDR2 YENEEA. After removal of 5 bases from V and 0 bases from J, the junction contained 9 bases not matched to a gene. This CDR3 is CASSEGGGAMNTEAFF. The CDR3 nucleotides read TGTGCCAGCAGCGAAGGAGGGGGCGCTATGAACACTGAAGCTTTCTTT.

V usage is TRBV19 and J usage is TRBJ2-5; no reliable D call. V dropped 3 bases and J dropped 6 bases, with 14 bases sitting between them. The germline V gene has CDR1 LNHDA and CDR2 SQIVND (reference sequence). The CDR3 runs 14 residues. The CDR3 nucleotides are TGTGCCAGTAGTATTCAGGCAGCAGTACAGACCCAGTACTTC. It encodes CASSIQAAVQTQYF. Using reference TRBV19 and TRBJ2-5 for the parts outside the CDR3, the full variable domain is DGGITQSPKYLFRKEGQNVTLSCEQNLNHDAMYWYRQDPGQGLRLIYYSQIVNDFQKGDIAEGYSVSREKKESFPLTVTSAQKNPTAFYLCASSIQAAVQTQYFGPGTRLLVL.

The rearrangement joins TRBV7-9 to TRBJ1-5; the match to TRBD1 covers 9 bases. This CDR3 has 16 residues. Losses at the gene ends were 3 bases for V and 1 base for J; bases not matched to a gene: 4. The germline CDR1 and CDR2 sequences are SEHNR and FQNEAQ (reference sequence). CDR3 bases: TGTGCCAGCAGCTTCCAGACAGGGGGAAGCAATCAGCCCCAGCATTTT. Its translation: CASSFQTGGSNQPQHF.

The gene calls are TRBV18 and TRBJ1-2; D call uncertain. The CDR3 spans 14 residues. Germline V CDR1 and CDR2: KGHSH, LQKENI. Trimming left V 6 bases short and J 3 bases short, with 14 bases between. The CDR3 nucleotides are TGTGCCAGCTCTCCCACAACACCTGACTATGGCTACACCTTC. Translated: CASSPTTPDYGYTF.

This clone has just one count. This sequence joins TRBV4-1 and TRBJ2-3, with 11 bases matching TRBD2. There are 15 residues in the CDR3. Germline assignment: CDR1 MGHRA and CDR2 YSYEKL. The junction had 3 bases not matched to a gene; V was cut back by 5 bases and J by 2 bases. The CDR3 is CASSWGLADTDTQYF. CDR3 nucleotides: TGCGCCAGCAGCTGGGGACTAGCGGACACAGATACGCAGTATTTT.

Only one count was recorded for this clone. The gene calls are TRBV30 and TRBJ1-2; D ambiguous. Per the germline V gene, CDR1 is GTSNPN and CDR2 is SVGIG (reference sequence). V was clipped by 2 bases and J by 7 bases, with 14 bases between them. This CDR3 contains 13 residues. The CDR3 nucleotides are TGTGCCTGGAGTATAAACCCAGGTGGTGGCTACACCTTC. This sequence encodes CAWSINPGGGYTF.

The V gene is TRBV19, the J gene TRBJ2-3; D perhaps matches TRBD1 (6 bases). The ends were cut back, 6 bases at V and 4 bases at J, with 17 bases in the middle. The germline gives CDR1 LNHDA, CDR2 SQIVND (reference sequence). This CDR3 spans 15 amino acids. CDR3 in amino acids: CASSQVDSRADTQYF. The CDR3 coding sequence is TGTGCCAGTAGCCAGGTGGACAGTAGGGCAGATACGCAGTATTTT.

The rearrangement links TRBV15 to TRBJ2-7; TRBD1 might be the D (6 bases). The CDR3 has 14 residues. Germline assignment: CDR1 LNHNV and CDR2 YYDKDF (reference sequence). The V end was cut by 1 base, the J end by 2 bases, with 9 bases between. CDR3 sequence (DNA): TGTGCCACCAGCAGAGTGGGGGCCACCTACGAGCAGTACTTC. It translates to CATSRVGATYEQYF.

This chain connects TRBV27 to TRBJ2-1, with 7 positions matching TRBD1. Unmatched junction bases numbered 5, after V lost 2 bases and J lost 4 bases. CDR3 length: 15 residues. The germline CDR1 and CDR2 sequences are MNHEY and SMNVEV (reference sequence). The CDR3 sequence: CASSLEQGPYNEQFF. Written as DNA, the CDR3 is TGTGCCAGCAGTTTAGAACAGGGGCCTTACAATGAGCAGTTCTTC.

The chain joins TRBV6-5 to TRBJ1-1, with 9 bases aligning to TRBD1. Germline lookup yields CDR1 MNHEY and CDR2 SVGAGI. Trimming at V came to 8 bases and at J to 1 base, leaving 5 bases not matched to a gene. CDR3 length: 14 amino acids. The CDR3 spells CASQGQGRNTEAFF. CDR3 sequence (DNA): TGTGCCAGCCAGGGACAGGGCAGGAACACTGAAGCTTTCTTT.

The chain links TRBV9 to TRBJ2-2, with unresolved D. The CDR3 covers 16 residues. Germline values: CDR1 SGDLS, CDR2 YYNGEE. The germline V and J ends were trimmed by 0 bases and 1 base, with 10 bases remaining between them. The CDR3 coding sequence is TGTGCCAGCAGCGTAGTGGGCAGGCAGAACACCGGGGAGCTGTTTTTT. Translated, it gives CASSVVGRQNTGELFF.

The count of this clone is one. This chain links TRBV10-1 with TRBJ1-1; the D is unclear. The CDR3 extends over 12 amino acids. The germline gives CDR1 WNHNN, CDR2 SYGVQD (reference sequence). V gave up 5 bases and J gave up 5 bases, with 9 bases separating them. CDR3 region: CASSRERTEAFF. The CDR3 DNA reads TGCGCCAGCAGTCGCGAACGGACTGAAGCTTTCTTT.

The chain combines TRBV4-1 with TRBJ2-3; 7 positions match TRBD2. The germline V gene encodes CDR1 MGHRA and CDR2 YSYEKL. V was pared by 1 base and J by 1 base, with 5 bases of the junction left unmatched. The CDR3 sequence is 16 residues long. Written as DNA, the CDR3 is TGCGCCAGCAGCCAAGCTATTAGCGGGCGCACAGATACGCAGTATTTT. It specifies CASSQAISGRTDTQYF.

J is TRBJ1-3 and V is TRBV5-5; D unclear. The V and J ends lost 0 bases and 0 bases respectively, with 7 bases between them. This CDR3 contains 15 residues. Per the germline V gene, CDR1 is SGHKS and CDR2 is YYEKEE (reference sequence). CDR3 coding DNA: TGTGCCAGCAGCTTGGAGACATACTCTGGAAACACCATATATTTT. Protein sequence: CASSLETYSGNTIYF.

V is TRBV28 and J is TRBJ1-5, with TRBD1 identical over 10 bases. Per germline, CDR1 MDHEN and CDR2 SYDVKM. The V segment lost 6 bases and the J segment 3 bases; nucleotides outside the gene matches: 5. The CDR3 length is 15 residues. The CDR3 DNA reads as TGTGCCAGCAGCCGGGGACAGGGGAACAATCAGCCCCAGCATTTT. It translates to CASSRGQGNNQPQHF.

In DNA form, the CDR3 reads TGCGCCAGCAGATCTCTCCCCGCAGGGGCCTACGAGCAGTACGTC. This translates into CASRSLPAGAYEQYV. The chain is built from TRBV5-1 and TRBJ2-7; D is possibly TRBD1 (6 bases). Trimming took 5 bases from V and 2 from J, leaving 17 bases between them. The CDR3 is 15 residues long. From germline, CDR1 is SGHRS and CDR2 YFSETQ.

The chain joins TRBV5-8 to TRBJ1-5; 7 bases match TRBD1. Germline V gives CDR1 SGHTS, CDR2 YDEGEE. The V segment lost 5 bases and the J segment 4 bases; nucleotides outside the gene matches: 9. The CDR3 totals 15 residues. For the CDR3, the DNA is TGTGCCAGCAGTTCGGGACAGCTACATAATCAGCCCCAGCATTTT. Its protein is CASSSGQLHNQPQHF.

The chain links TRBV10-3 to TRBJ2-1; no clear D gene. The CDR3 consists of 10 residues. Trimming took off 10 bases at V and 8 bases at J, with 9 bases between the two ends. CDR1 and CDR2 from the germline V gene are ENHRY and SYGVKD. This CDR3 reads CATSDYEQFF. The CDR3, as DNA: TGTGCCACTAGTGACTATGAGCAGTTCTTC.

This clone was observed a single time. The chain joins TRBV2 to TRBJ2-1, with TRBD2 matching 13 bases. Trimming at V came to 7 bases and at J to 10 bases, leaving 7 bases not matched to a gene. There are 14 residues in the CDR3. CDR1 and CDR2 (germline): SNHLY, FYNNEI. The CDR3: CASKGLAGAGEQFF. The CDR3 DNA reads as TGTGCCAGCAAAGGACTAGCGGGAGCGGGGGAGCAGTTCTTC.

A few counts support this clone. V and J are TRBV7-2 and TRBJ2-7; possible D gene TRBD2, 6 bases. The length of the CDR3 is 14 residues. Germline lookup yields CDR1 SGHTA and CDR2 FQGNSA. Trimming left V 4 bases short and J 0 bases short, with 10 bases between. The CDR3 spells CASSSTRVSYEQYF. In DNA, the CDR3 is TGTGCCAGCAGCTCGACTAGGGTCTCCTACGAGCAGTACTTC.

The V call is TRBV5-1, the J call TRBJ2-2, with 9 bases identical to TRBD1. This CDR3 is 16 amino acids long. Per the germline V gene, CDR1 is SGHRS and CDR2 is YFSETQ. Trimming cost V 4 bases and J 0 bases; bases outside gene matches: 4. CDR3 sequence: CASSTTGGANTGELFF. DNA of the CDR3: TGCGCCAGCAGCACCACAGGGGGCGCGAACACCGGGGAGCTGTTTTTT.